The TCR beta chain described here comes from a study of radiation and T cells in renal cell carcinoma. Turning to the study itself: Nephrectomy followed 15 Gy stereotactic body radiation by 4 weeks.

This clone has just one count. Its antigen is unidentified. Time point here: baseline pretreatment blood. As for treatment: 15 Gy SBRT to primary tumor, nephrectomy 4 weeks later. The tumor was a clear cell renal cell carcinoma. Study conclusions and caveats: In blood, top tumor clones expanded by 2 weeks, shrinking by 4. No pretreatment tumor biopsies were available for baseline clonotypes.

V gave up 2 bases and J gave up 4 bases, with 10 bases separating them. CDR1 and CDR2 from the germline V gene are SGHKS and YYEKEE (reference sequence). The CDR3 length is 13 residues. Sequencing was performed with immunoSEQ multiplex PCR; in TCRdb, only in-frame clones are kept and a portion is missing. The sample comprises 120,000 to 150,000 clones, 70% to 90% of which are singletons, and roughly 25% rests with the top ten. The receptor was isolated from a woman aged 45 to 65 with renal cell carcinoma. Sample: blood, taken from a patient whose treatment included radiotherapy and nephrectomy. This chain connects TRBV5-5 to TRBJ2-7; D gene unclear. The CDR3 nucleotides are TGTGCCAGCAGCTTATTTTTACGGTACGAGCAGTACTTC. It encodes CASSLFLRYEQYF.